This T cell receptor (beta chain) was retrieved from a study of graft-versus-host responses after intestinal transplantation (dated by TCRdb to about 2021). About the investigation overall: Recipients received multivisceral, liver-intestinal, or isolated intestinal transplants. The cohort enrolled 24 intestinal transplant recipients, one of whom was a retransplant, and 3 patients without pretransplant specimens were excluded. Every recipient was given anti-thymocyte globulin induction, then maintenance tacrolimus and steroids for 3 to 4 years. A peak of at least 4% donor T cells among recipient peripheral blood mononuclear cells was the definition used for donor T cell macrochimerism. After intestinal transplantation, graft-versus-host and host-versus-graft alloreactive T cell clones in the graft, circulation and bone marrow were tracked using bulk TCR-beta CDR3 sequencing. Rather than going through the commercial service, samples from a few later patients were sequenced in-house on an Illumina MiSeq and processed with MiXCR. To identify alloreactive clones, pre-transplant mixed lymphocyte reaction products were sequenced and compared with unstimulated pre-transplant donor and recipient T cells.

Dithiothreitol, EDTA incubations and collagenase D digestion were used to isolate intraepithelial and lamina propria lymphocytes from graft specimens. Bulk TCR-beta sequencing was performed on serial intestinal graft biopsy specimens collected as late as 600 days after transplant. The research as a whole found: In patients with donor T cell macrochimerism, the allografts had high GvH to HvG T cell clonal ratios. Early after transplant, declines in HvG clones were associated with peak levels of circulating GvH clones. Conclusions were limited by the relatively low number and heterogeneity of intestinal transplant patients. GvH clones were detected in recipient bone marrow, and some of these GvH clones were observed earlier in ileal mucosa or blood, consistent with an intestinal mucosal origin.

In its sample, this clone was seen a few times. Its antigen has not been determined. No base-level quality is on record; no much larger clone is a single base apart. The library relied on the immunoSEQ multiplex PCR assay. For most patients, high-throughput TCR-beta CDR3 sequencing of genomic DNA was performed by Adaptive Biotechnologies. In the original analysis: Adaptive's ImmunoSEQ software was the source of the TCR sequencing data for approximately 18 patients, while a few other patients were processed with MiXCR and VDJtools. CDR3 nucleotide sequences shared by donor and recipient were removed because the origin of these sequences could not be assigned. At least 2-fold expansion over unstimulated cells and a minimum CFSE-low frequency of 0.002% (template counts) or 0.001% (read counts) were required for clones to be classified as alloreactive. Mappable clones were those detected in sequenced pre-transplant spleen, lymph node, or MLR CFSE-low populations of the donor or recipient. The cumulative frequency of alloreactive clones was calculated as a percentage of all sequences, weighted by copy number. The immuneACCESS repertoire file appears here via TCRdb, limited to in-frame rearrangements. These files lack a portion of the clones; in checked studies, under half of the deficit traces to unresolved V genes, and the cause of the others is not known. That table furnishes V, J and clone size, whereas the DNA furnished D and trimming. The sample has about 63,000 clones on record, about 89% of them singletons. More than 1.5% of the sample comes from the top ten.

For this chain, trimming is 5 bases at the V end and 9 bases at the J end, and the number of junction bases without a gene match is 10. The germline V gene yields SGHAT for CDR1 and FQNNGV for CDR2. Reading from cysteine to phenylalanine, the CDR3 counts 14 amino acids. Solely the CDR3 DNA is kept, with 42 bases framed from the first base. This specimen was ileum tissue, taken 350 to 400 days after transplant. The TCR sequence derives from a human patient who received an intestinal transplant, so some T cells may come from the graft donor. This chain joins TRBV11-2 to TRBJ1-1, and TRBD1 matches 9 of the central bases. CDR3 region: CASSTITGGGKAFF. The nucleotide sequence is TGTGCCAGCAGCACAATTACAGGGGGCGGGAAAGCTTTCTTT.